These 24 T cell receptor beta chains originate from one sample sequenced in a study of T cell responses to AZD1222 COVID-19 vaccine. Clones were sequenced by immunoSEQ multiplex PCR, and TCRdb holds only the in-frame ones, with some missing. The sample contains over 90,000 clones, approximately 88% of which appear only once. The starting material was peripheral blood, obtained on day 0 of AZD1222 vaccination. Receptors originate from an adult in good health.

Here the CDR3 DNA reads TGTGCCAGCAGCTTAGGCCAGAACACTGAAGCTTTCTTT. It translates to CASSLGQNTEAFF. This rearrangement joins TRBV7-2 to TRBJ1-1; D is ambiguous. Trimming removed 1 base from V and 1 base from J, with 4 bases in between. The germline V gene has CDR1 SGHTA and CDR2 FQGNSA. The CDR3 runs 13 residues.

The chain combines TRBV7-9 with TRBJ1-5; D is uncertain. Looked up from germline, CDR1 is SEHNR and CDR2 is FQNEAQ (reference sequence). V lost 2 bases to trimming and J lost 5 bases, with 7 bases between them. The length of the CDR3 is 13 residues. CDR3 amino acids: CASSLFGDQPQHF. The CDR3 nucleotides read TGTGCCAGCAGCTTATTCGGGGATCAGCCCCAGCATTTT.

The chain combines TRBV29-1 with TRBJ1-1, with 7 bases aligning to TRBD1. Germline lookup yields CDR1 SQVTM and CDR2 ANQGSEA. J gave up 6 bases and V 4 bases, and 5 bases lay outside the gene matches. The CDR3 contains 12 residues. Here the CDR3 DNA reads TGCAGCGTTGGAGGGGGCACGGCTGAAGCTTTCTTT. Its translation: CSVGGGTAEAFF. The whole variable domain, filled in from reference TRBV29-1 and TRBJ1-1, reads SAVISQKPSRDICQRGTSLTIQCQVDSQVTMMFWYRQQPGQSLTLIATANQGSEATYESGFVIDKFPISRPNLTFSTLTVSNMSPEDSSIYLCSVGGGTAEAFFGQGTRLTVV.

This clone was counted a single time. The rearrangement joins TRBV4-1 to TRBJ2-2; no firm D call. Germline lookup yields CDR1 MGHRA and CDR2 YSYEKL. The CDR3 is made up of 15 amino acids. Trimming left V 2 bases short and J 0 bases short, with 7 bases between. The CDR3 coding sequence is TGCGCCAGCAGCCAATCGACACCGAACACCGGGGAGCTGTTTTTT. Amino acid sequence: CASSQSTPNTGELFF.

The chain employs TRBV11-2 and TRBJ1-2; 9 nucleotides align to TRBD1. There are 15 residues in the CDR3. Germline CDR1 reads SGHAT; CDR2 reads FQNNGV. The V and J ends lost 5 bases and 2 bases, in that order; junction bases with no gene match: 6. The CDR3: CASSPAGTGNYGYTF. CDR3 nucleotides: TGTGCCAGCAGCCCCGCTGGGACAGGGAACTATGGCTACACCTTC. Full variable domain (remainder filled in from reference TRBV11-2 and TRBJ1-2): EAGVAQSPRYKIIEKRQSVAFWCNPISGHATLYWYQQILGQGPKLLIQFQNNGVVDDSQLPKDRFSAERLKGVDSTLKIQPAKLEDSAVYLCASSPAGTGNYGYTFGSGTRLTVV.

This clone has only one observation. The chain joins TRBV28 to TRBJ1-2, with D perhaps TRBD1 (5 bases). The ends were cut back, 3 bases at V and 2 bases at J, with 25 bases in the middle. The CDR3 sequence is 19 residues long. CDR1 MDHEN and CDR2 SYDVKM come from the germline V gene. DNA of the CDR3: TGTGCCAGCAGTTTCTCACGCCGGGACCCTCGACCACGAAACTATGGCTACACCTTC. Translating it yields CASSFSRRDPRPRNYGYTF.

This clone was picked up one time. CDR3 nucleotide sequence: TGTGCCAGCAGCTTACTGACTCCATTGGAGACCCAGTACTTC. Its protein product is CASSLLTPLETQYF. V gene TRBV7-2 combines with J gene TRBJ2-5; D uncertain. V was clipped by 2 bases and J by 5 bases, with 12 bases between them. CDR3 length: 14 residues. The germline V gene encodes CDR1 SGHTA and CDR2 FQGNSA.

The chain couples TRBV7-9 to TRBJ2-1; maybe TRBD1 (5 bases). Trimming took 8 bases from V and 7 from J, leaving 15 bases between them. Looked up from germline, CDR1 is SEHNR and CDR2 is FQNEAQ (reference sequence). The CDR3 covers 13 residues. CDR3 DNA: TGTGCCAGCCAGCTTGGGGCAGAGAATGAGCAGTTCTTC. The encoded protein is CASQLGAENEQFF.

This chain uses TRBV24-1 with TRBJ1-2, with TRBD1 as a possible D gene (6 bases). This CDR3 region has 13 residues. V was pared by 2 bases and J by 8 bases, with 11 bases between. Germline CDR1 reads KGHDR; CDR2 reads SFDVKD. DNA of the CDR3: TGTGCCACCAGTGATTACGGGGGCGAAGGCTACACCTTC. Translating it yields CATSDYGGEGYTF.

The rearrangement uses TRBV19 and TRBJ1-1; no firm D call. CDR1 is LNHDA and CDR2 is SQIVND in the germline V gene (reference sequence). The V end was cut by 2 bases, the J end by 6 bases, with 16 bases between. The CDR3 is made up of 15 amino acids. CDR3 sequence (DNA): TGTGCCAGTAGTATATTGGGGAATCGTTACTCTGAAGCTTTCTTT. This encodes CASSILGNRYSEAFF.

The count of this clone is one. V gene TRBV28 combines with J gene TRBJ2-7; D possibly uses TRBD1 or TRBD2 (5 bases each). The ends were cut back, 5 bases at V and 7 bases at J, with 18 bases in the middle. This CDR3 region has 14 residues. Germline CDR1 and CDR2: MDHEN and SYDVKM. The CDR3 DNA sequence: TGTGCCAGCAGTGCCGGGACGGTCTATGGGGAGCAGTACTTC. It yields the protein CASSAGTVYGEQYF.

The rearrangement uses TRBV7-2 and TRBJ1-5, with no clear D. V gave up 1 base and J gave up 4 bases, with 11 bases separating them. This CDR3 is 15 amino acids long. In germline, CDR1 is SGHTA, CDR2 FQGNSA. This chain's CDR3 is CASSLGTASNQPQHF. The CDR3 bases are TGTGCCAGCAGCTTAGGAACGGCGAGTAATCAGCCCCAGCATTTT.

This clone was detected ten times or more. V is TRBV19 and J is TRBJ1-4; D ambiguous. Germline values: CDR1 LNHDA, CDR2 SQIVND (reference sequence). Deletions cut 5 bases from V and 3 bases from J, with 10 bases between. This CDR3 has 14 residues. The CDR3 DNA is TGTGCCAGTAGTGTGGATTCGGCTAATGAAAAACTGTTTTTT. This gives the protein CASSVDSANEKLFF. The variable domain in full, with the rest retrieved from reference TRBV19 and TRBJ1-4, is DGGITQSPKYLFRKEGQNVTLSCEQNLNHDAMYWYRQDPGQGLRLIYYSQIVNDFQKGDIAEGYSVSREKKESFPLTVTSAQKNPTAFYLCASSVDSANEKLFFGSGTQLSVL.

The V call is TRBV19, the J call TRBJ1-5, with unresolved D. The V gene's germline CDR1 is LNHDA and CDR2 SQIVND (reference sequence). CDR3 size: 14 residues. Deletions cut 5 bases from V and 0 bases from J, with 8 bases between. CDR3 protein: CASSPTDSNQPQHF. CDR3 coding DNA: TGTGCCAGTAGTCCGACTGATAGCAATCAGCCCCAGCATTTT.

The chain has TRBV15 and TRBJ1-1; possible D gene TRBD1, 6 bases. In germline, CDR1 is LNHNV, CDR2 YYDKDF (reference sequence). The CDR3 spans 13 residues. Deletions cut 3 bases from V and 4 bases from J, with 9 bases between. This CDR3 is CATSSSQGTEAFF. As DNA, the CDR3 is TGTGCCACCAGCAGTTCACAGGGCACTGAAGCTTTCTTT.

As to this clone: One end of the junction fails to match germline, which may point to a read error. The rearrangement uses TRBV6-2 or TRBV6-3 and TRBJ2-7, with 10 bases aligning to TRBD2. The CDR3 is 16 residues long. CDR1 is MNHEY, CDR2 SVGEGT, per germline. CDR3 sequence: CASSYWTSGTTGEQYF. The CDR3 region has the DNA TGTGCCAGCAGCTACTGGACTAGCGGAACTACTGGGGAGCAGTACTTC.

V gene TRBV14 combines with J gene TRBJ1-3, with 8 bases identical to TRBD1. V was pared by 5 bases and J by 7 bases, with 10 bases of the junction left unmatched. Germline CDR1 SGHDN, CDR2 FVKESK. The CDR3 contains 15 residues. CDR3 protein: CASSEVPGGANTIYF. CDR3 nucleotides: TGTGCCAGCAGCGAAGTCCCAGGGGGCGCGAACACCATATATTTT.

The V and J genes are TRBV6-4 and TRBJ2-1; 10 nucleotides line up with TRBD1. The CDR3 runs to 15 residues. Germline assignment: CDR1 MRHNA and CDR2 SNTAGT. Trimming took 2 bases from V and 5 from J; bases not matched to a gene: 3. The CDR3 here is CASSDLTGGHNEQFF. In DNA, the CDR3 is TGTGCCAGCAGTGACCTGACAGGGGGCCACAATGAGCAGTTCTTC.

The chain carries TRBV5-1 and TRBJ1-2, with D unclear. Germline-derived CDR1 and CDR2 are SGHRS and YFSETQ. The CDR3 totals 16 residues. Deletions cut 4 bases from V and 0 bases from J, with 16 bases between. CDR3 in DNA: TGCGCCAGCAGCATGGAGGATCGGGATTCTAACTATGGCTACACCTTC. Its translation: CASSMEDRDSNYGYTF.

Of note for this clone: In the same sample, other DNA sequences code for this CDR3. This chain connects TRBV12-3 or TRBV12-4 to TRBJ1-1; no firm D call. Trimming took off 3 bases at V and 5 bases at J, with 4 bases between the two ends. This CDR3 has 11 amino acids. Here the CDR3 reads CASSLGTEAFF. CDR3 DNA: TGTGCCAGCAGTTTGGGAACTGAAGCTTTCTTT.

The chain's CDR3 is CASLGAVTNEKLFF. The CDR3 DNA follows: TGTGCCAGTCTGGGGGCGGTGACCAATGAAAAACTGTTTTTT. The rearrangement uses TRBV19 and TRBJ1-4; a weak D match, TRBD1 (6 bases). V lost 8 bases, J lost 5 bases, and 15 bases lay in between. CDR1 is LNHDA and CDR2 is SQIVND in the germline V gene (reference sequence). CDR3 length: 14 amino acids.

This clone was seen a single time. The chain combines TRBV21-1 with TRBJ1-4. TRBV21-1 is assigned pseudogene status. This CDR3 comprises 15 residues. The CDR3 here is CASSKRRQTNEKLFF. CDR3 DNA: TGTGCCAGCAGCAAAAGGAGGCAAACTAATGAAAAACTGTTTTTT.

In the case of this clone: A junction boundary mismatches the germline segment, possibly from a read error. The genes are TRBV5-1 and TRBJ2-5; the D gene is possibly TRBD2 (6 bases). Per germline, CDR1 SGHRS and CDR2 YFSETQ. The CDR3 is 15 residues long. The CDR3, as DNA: TGCGCCAGCGGCTTAATGGGCGGGAACCAAGAGACCCAGTACTTC. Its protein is CASGLMGGNQETQYF.

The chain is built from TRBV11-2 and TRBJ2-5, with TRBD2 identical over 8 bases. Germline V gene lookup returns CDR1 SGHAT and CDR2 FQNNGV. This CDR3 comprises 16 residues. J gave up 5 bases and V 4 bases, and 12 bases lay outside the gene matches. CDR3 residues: CASSSTPGGRGETQYF. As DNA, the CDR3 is TGTGCCAGCAGCTCAACTCCGGGGGGGCGAGGGGAGACCCAGTACTTC.